This T cell receptor (beta chain) was identified in a study of OX40 agonist ivuxolimab in advanced cancers. Study background: People in dose escalation had one of these cancers: hepatocellular carcinoma, melanoma, renal cell or head and neck cancer. Overall study results and limits: On average, CD8+ T cells had more expanded clones than CD4+. Researchers did not establish what antigens the expanded peripheral T cells target.

Autoimmune disease history or systemic immunosuppression barred patients. About this clone itself: The antigen remains unidentified.

The repertoire was sequenced with immunoSEQ multiplex PCR; TCRdb's copy has only in-frame clones and lacks some. The sample consists of over 30,000 clones, approximately 82% of them appearing once. The TCR was taken from an adult with an advanced solid tumor such as melanoma, head and neck, liver or kidney cancer. The input for sequencing was CD4+ or CD8+ T cells sorted from blood, taken in a trial of the OX40 agonist ivuxolimab.

CDR3 in DNA: TGTGCCAGCAGTGAAGGGGATGGAGACGAGCAGTACTTC. Protein sequence: CASSEGDGDEQYF. This chain links TRBV6-1 with TRBJ2-7; the D is unclear. The V end lost 1 base, the J end lost 5 bases, and 9 bases lay between the germline ends. Germline V CDR1 and CDR2: MNHNS, SASEGT. The CDR3 contains 13 residues.